The 5 T cell receptor beta chains reported below all come from one sample, sequenced in a study of blood T cell repertoires in COVID-19. Produced via immunoSEQ multiplex PCR; TCRdb's table is partial and in-frame only. The sample contains approximately 180,000 clones, roughly 79% of which appear only once. What was sequenced was peripheral blood. All receptors derive from an elderly woman with COVID-19, enrolled during active disease.

This chain joins TRBV4-3 and TRBJ1-2; D possibly corresponds to TRBD1 (5 bases). V gave up 0 bases and J gave up 4 bases, with 12 bases separating them. This CDR3 has 15 residues. Germline values: CDR1 LGHNA, CDR2 YSLEER. CDR3 amino acids: CASSQDPQGGYGYTF. The CDR3 DNA is TGCGCCAGCAGCCAAGATCCCCAGGGAGGCTATGGCTACACCTTC.

The chain combines TRBV10-3 with TRBJ2-1; D is possibly TRBD2 (5 bases). The CDR3 totals 14 residues. Germline-derived CDR1 and CDR2 are ENHRY and SYGVKD. V was clipped by 0 bases and J by 7 bases, with 10 bases between them. CDR3: CAISESRGWNEQFF. The CDR3 DNA sequence: TGTGCCATCAGTGAGTCCCGGGGATGGAATGAGCAGTTCTTC.

The rearrangement uses TRBV6-2 or TRBV6-3 and TRBJ2-2, with 7 bases aligning to TRBD1. This CDR3 region has 17 residues. The V gene end was trimmed by 6 bases and the J gene end by 6 bases; junction bases not matched to a gene: 16. From germline, CDR1 is MNHEY and CDR2 SVGEGT. Written as DNA, the CDR3 is TGTGCCAGCAGCCTAGGGACAGCAGTCGGAAGCGCCGGGGAGCTGTTTTTT. Amino acid sequence: CASSLGTAVGSAGELFF.

The sample holds one count of this clone. The chain couples TRBV5-1 to TRBJ2-5; D possibly corresponds to TRBD2 (6 bases). The length of the CDR3 is 14 residues. Germline CDR1 is SGHRS and CDR2 is YFSETQ. With 4 bases removed from V and 0 bases from J, the gap between germline ends came to 10 bases. In DNA, the CDR3 is TGCGCCAGCAGCCGCGGGGCCTACCAAGAGACCCAGTACTTC. This codes for CASSRGAYQETQYF.

The rearrangement links TRBV7-9 to TRBJ2-7; 10 bases map to TRBD2. The V gene's germline CDR1 is SEHNR and CDR2 FQNEAQ (reference sequence). V dropped 5 bases and J dropped 3; count of bases not matched to a gene: 4. The CDR3 spans 14 residues. The CDR3 here is CASSPQRGGYEQYF. CDR3 nucleotides: TGTGCCAGCAGCCCCCAGCGGGGGGGCTACGAGCAGTACTTC.